This entry concerns a single T cell receptor (beta chain). The PCR ran on 60 Vbeta and 13 Jbeta primers. TCRdb's table, derived via immunoSEQ multiplex PCR, lists solely in-frame clones and lacks some. The data contain under 200,000 clones, 75% of them singletons. The V gene's germline CDR1 is GTSNPN and CDR2 SVGIG (reference sequence). This CDR3 spans 12 amino acids. V gave up 5 bases and J gave up 0 bases, with 7 bases separating them. This sample is part of a study of cytomegalovirus exposure and HLA in healthy donors. This chain uses TRBV30 with TRBJ1-1; D is possibly TRBD1 (5 bases). Sequencing was performed on PBMCs. The TCR sequence derives from a woman aged 45-65 years in good health and CMV-seropositive. The CDR3 here is CAWDRMNTEAFF. In DNA form, the CDR3 reads TGTGCCTGGGACAGAATGAACACTGAAGCTTTCTTT. Looking up the rest from reference TRBV30 and TRBJ1-1 gives the full variable domain: SQTIHQWPATLVQPVGSPLSLECTVEGTSNPNLYWYRQAAGRGLQLLFYSVGIGQISSEVPQNLSASRPQDRQFILSSKKLLLSDSGFYLCAWDRMNTEAFFGQGTRLTVV.